This T cell receptor beta chain derives from a study of T cells in Graves' hyperthyroidism and ophthalmopathy. This clonotype was seen only a few times. Amplified TCR beta CDR3 regions derived from RNA transcripts. HTBI primers drove first-round RT-PCR of the TCR CDR3. MiXCR, run by TCRdb on the multiplex PCR reads, gives a single entry per CDR3 protein. The data show fewer than 400,000 distinct CDR3 sequences, around a quarter seen once. CDR1 and CDR2 from the germline V gene are SQVTM and ANQGSEA. The CDR3 totals 15 residues. V dropped 4 bases and J dropped 1 base, with 15 bases sitting between them.

This TCR derives from a man aged 50 to 59 with Graves' hyperthyroidism. Source material: blood. The chain employs TRBV29-1 and TRBJ2-3; D may be TRBD1 or TRBD2 (5 bases each). The CDR3 bases are TGCAGCGTTGGGGACCCGAGGCGGCGCACAGATACGCAGTATTTT. Amino acids: CSVGDPRRRTDTQYF.